This T cell receptor beta chain was found in a study of vaccination and CD4 T cells after COVID-19. This clonotype showed up just a few times. No antigen is known for it. V lost 4 bases, J lost 5 bases, and 21 bases lay in between. This CDR3 comprises 17 residues. Germline values: CDR1 KGHDR, CDR2 SFDVKD. CD4+ T cells that had been cultured provided DNA sequenced with the Oncomine TCR Beta short-read assay. TCRdb independently ran MiXCR on the PCR reads; one entry per CDR3 protein. The data contain around 7,100 distinct CDR3 sequences, 47% of them singletons. This sample's treatment: approximately 9-day PBMC culture with coronavirus spike peptide pools or control peptides (ViraFEST assay). Researchers collected the unexposed donor's CD4+ T cells before the COVID-19 pandemic (2011-2018).

The rearrangement uses TRBV24-1 and TRBJ2-3; D is ambiguous. This clonotype originated in a human donor in good health. Sequencing was performed on CD4+ T cells from blood, cultured in vitro. CDR3 sequence reads: CATSEGGLGPQRDTQYF. The CDR3 bases are TGTGCCACCAGTGAGGGTGGGCTAGGTCCACAGAGAGATACGCAGTATTTT.